One TCR beta chain is described in this entry. Its specific antigen is unknown. Per-base qualities were not stored, and no clone one base away is much larger. This sample is part of a study of T-cell reconstitution after alpha-beta-depleted transplantation in children (dated by TCRdb to the mid-2010s). Study-level background: The study quantitatively tracked T-cell immune reconstitution after TCRalphabeta/CD19-depleted allogeneic hematopoietic cell transplantation in children using TCR repertoire profiling. Broad study findings and their caveats: The apparently early alphabetaT-cell count recovery about two months after transplant was reportedly dependent on only several hundred rapidly expanded clones derived from non-depleted graft cells. The high TCRbeta diversity at day 60 in some patients was ascribed to recipient T cells and intrathymic progenitors that had survived conditioning. Hyperexpanded clone frequencies declined over subsequent months; after one year, T-cell counts and TCRbeta diversity were mostly attributed to newly produced T cells.

The treatment or condition label of this sample denotes: allogeneic hematopoietic cell transplantation with graft depleted of TCRalphabeta T cells and CD19 B cells. TCRalphabeta/CD19-depleted allogeneic hematopoietic cell grafts were given to the transplant recipients, all of whom were children. From the cysteine through the phenylalanine, the CDR3 covers 14 amino acids. Only the CDR3 part of the read is kept: 42 bases, read in frame from the first base. Per the germline V gene (reference sequence), DFQATT is the CDR1 and SNEGSKA is the CDR2. A distance of 18 bases separates the germline ends of V and J, which lose 4 bases and 8 bases respectively. Receptor libraries were prepared by PCR. TCRdb shows the sequencer as Illumina HiSeq 2500. Molecular barcoding was employed in the preparation of TCR libraries, with unique molecular identifiers being used to normalize TCRbeta repertoire quantification. TCRdb ran its own pipeline on the public reads, namely fastp trimming at Q25 and MiXCR clone calling, and kept in-frame beta chains. When rows share a CDR3 protein, they turn into one entry using the most common DNA and genes. The sample includes about a million distinct CDR3 sequences, with roughly 29% observed a single time. The ten biggest clones cover about 28% of the sample.

The receptor's source is a boy in the first two years of life who had a stem cell transplant for SCID, so the T cells may come from the graft donor. The V gene is TRBV20-1 and the J gene is TRBJ2-1, with a tentative D gene TRBD1 over 6 matching bases. The specimen was PBMCs, mostly from graft donor cells, collected 360 days after TCRalphabeta/CD19-depleted stem cell transplant. The CDR3 region has the sequence CSAKLPGAVDEQFF. The nucleotides are TGCAGTGCTAAATTACCAGGGGCAGTAGATGAGCAGTTCTTC.